This T cell receptor beta chain comes out of a study of human T cells and chemical hapten exposure. Study overall: Skin of the upper inner arm, around 2 cm by around 2 cm, received 2% DPC for sensitization. TCR yields per sample varied, mainly owing to small pooled library volume differences.

This clonotype was recorded many times. Time point of the sample: pre-sensitization, week 0. The treatment denotes: therapeutic diphenylcyclopropenone sensitization with weekly scalp DPC. Each CDR3 protein gets one entry after TCRdb re-called the RACE reads with MiXCR. The profile covers 62,000 or so distinct CDR3 sequences, with roughly 9.8% appearing a single time and 4% to 6% taken by the ten largest. V gave up 4 bases and J gave up 4 bases; unmatched junction bases: 9. The CDR3 runs to 15 residues. Germline CDR1 reads SGHVS; CDR2 reads FQNEAQ. The V gene is TRBV7-8, the J gene TRBJ1-1; 7 bases align to TRBD1. This TCR was recovered from a woman between 50 and 59 years old with alopecia areata. Some clones in this sample may be carry-over from other donors' samples. This material consisted of whole blood, taken in connection with sensitization to the hapten diphenylcyclopropenone (DPC). CDR3 region: CASSYWGGGGTEAFF. The CDR3 nucleotides read TGTGCCAGCAGCTACTGGGGAGGGGGCGGCACTGAAGCTTTCTTT.